This entry is about one T cell receptor beta chain. This record belongs to a study of blood T cell repertoires in COVID-19. Measured with immunoSEQ multiplex PCR; TCRdb has only the in-frame clones, and not every one. The table records approximately 66,000 clones, 86% of them present only once. The junction had 10 bases not matched to a gene; V was cut back by 1 base and J by 8 bases. CDR1 SGHRS and CDR2 YFSETQ come from the germline V gene. The CDR3 is made up of 15 amino acids. This TCR was recovered from a man aged 50-59 years with active COVID-19. The sequencing sample was made of peripheral blood. V usage is TRBV5-1 and J usage is TRBJ2-3, with 7 bases aligning to TRBD2. As DNA, the CDR3 is TGCGCCAGCAGCTTGTCTCTAGCGGCCGATGGTACGCAGTATTTT. It specifies CASSLSLAADGTQYF.